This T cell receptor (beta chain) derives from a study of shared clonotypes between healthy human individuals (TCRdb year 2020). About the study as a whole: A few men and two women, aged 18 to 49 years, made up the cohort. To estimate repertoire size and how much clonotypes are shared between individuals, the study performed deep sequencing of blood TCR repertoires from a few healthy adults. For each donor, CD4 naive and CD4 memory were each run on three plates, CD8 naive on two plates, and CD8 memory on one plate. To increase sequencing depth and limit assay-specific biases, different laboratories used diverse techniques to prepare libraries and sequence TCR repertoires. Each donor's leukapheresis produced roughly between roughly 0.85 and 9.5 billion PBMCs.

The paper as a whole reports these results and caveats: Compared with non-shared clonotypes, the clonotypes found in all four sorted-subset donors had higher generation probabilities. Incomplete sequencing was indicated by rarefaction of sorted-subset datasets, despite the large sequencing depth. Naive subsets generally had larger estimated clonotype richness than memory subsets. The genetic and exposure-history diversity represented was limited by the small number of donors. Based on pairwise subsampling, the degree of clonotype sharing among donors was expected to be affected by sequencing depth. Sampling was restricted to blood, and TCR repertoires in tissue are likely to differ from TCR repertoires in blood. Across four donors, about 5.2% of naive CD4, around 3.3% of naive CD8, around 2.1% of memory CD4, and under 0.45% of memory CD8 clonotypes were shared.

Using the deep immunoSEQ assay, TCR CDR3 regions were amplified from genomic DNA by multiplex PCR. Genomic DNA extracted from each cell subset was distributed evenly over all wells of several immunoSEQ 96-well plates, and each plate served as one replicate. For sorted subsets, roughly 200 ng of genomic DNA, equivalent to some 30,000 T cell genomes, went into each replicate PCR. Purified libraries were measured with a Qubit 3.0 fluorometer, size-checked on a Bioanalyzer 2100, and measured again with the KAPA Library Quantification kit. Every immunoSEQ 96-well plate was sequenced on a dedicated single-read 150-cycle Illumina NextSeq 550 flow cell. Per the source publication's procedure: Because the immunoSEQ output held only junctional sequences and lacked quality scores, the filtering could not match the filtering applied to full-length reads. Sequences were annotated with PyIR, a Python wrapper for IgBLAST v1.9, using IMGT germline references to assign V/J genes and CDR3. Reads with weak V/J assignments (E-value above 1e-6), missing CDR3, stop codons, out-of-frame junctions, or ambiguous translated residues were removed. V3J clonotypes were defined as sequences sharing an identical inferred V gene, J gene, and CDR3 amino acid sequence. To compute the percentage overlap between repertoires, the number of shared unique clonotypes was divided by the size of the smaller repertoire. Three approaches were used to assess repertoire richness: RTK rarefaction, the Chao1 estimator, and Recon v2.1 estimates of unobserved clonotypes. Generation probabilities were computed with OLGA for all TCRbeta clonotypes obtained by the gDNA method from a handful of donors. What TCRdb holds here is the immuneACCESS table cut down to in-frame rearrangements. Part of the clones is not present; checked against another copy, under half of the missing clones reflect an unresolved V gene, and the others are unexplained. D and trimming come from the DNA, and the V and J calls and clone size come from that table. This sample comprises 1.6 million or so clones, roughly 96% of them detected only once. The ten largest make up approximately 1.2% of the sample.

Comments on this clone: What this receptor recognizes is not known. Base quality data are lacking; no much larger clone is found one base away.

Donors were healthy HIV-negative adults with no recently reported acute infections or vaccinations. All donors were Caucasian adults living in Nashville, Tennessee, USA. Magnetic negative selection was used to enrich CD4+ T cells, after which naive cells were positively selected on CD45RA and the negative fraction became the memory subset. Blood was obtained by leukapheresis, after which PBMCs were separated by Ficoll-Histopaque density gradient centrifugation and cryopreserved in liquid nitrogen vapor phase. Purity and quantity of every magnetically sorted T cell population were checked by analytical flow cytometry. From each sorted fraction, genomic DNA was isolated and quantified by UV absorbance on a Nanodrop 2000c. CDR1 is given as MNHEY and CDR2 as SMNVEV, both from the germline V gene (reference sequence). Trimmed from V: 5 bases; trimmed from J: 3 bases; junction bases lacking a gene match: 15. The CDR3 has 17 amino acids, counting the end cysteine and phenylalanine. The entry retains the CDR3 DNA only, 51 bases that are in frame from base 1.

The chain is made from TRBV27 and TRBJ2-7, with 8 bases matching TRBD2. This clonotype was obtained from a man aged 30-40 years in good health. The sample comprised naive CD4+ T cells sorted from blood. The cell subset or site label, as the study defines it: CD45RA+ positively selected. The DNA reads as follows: TGTGCCAGCAGTCAGAGCGGGAGTCACGGTAGTCTCTACGAGCAGTACTTC. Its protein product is CASSQSGSHGSLYEQYF.